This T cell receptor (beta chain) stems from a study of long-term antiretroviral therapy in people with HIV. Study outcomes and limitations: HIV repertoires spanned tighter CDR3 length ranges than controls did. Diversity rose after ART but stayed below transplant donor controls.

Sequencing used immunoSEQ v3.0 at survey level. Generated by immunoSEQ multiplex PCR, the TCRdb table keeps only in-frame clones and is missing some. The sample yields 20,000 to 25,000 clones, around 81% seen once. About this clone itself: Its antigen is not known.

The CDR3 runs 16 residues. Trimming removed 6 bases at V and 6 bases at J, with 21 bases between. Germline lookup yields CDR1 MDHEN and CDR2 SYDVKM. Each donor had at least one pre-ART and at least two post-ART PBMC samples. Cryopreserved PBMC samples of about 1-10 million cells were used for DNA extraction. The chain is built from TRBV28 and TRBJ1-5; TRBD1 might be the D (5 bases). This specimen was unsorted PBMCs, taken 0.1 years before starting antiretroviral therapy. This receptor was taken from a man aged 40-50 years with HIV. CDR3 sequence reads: CASSPGWAGTGQPQHF. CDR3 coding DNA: TGTGCCAGCAGCCCAGGGTGGGCAGGGACGGGTCAGCCCCAGCATTTT.